A single sample is the source of the 31 T cell receptor beta chains below, sequenced in a study of CD8+ T cells in alopecia areata. Sequencing templates came from extracted RNA that was reverse transcribed into cDNA. The data were produced by immunoSEQ multiplex PCR, yet TCRdb's version contains in-frame clones alone and is incomplete. Altogether approximately 110,000 clones were found in the sample, and no singletons occur. The sequencing input was lesional skin. All receptors derive from a C3H/HeJ mouse with alopecia areata. The mouse strain carries the MHC haplotype H2-k.

In its sample, this clone was seen a few times. TCRdb gives a protein that differs at residue 13 from what the DNA encodes, so the protein here is translated from the DNA. Genes and germline come from the mouse. Read sequence stops 3 residues before the CDR3 end, and the germline J gene provides the missing end. This chain uses TRBV13-3 with TRBJ1-3; 7 bases line up with TRBD1. The germline V gene has CDR1 NNHDY and CDR2 SYVADS. The CDR3 is made up of 16 amino acids. The junction had 7 bases not matched to a gene; V was cut back by 0 bases and J by 4 bases. The part of the CDR3 DNA that was read is TGTGCCAGCAGTGATGAGAGGGGGCGAGGGGGAAATACG. Encoded protein: CASSDERGRGGNT. The entire CDR3 is CASSDERGRGGNTLYF.

This clone has a handful of counts. Genes and germline come from the mouse. The CDR3 goes on 4 residues after the read ends, and that part is filled in from the germline J gene. The J gene is TRBJ1-1, the V gene TRBV13-3, with D tentatively TRBD1 (6 bases). Germline lookup yields CDR1 NNHDY and CDR2 SYVADS. There are 14 residues in the CDR3. Trimming took 5 bases from V and 0 from J, leaving 11 bases between them. CDR3 residues: CASRGGTPNTEVFF. The DNA read from the CDR3 is TGTGCCAGCAGGGGGGGGACACCAAACACA.

Comment on this clone: At residue 12, the TCRdb amino acid sequence and the translated nucleotide sequence differ, so the protein here is the DNA translation. Gene names denote mouse genes. The read terminates 3 residues before the CDR3 end, so the remaining end is supplied by the germline J gene. The V call is TRBV19, the J call TRBJ1-6, with D possibly matching TRBD1 (6 bases). TRBJ1-6 is an ORF, and what it does is uncertain. CDR3 length equals 15 residues. V was trimmed by 6 bases and J by 0 bases, leaving 10 bases between them. CDR1 is FNHDT, CDR2 SITEND, per germline (reference sequence). This CDR3 reads CASNRDNSYNSPLYF. CDR3 DNA, as far as it was read: TGTGCCAGCAACCGGGACAATTCCTATAATTCGCCC.

The sample holds a few counts of this clone. Each gene name is a mouse one. The read gets to within 4 residues of the CDR3 end, and the germline J gene fills in the rest. Other DNA sequences in the same sample also yield this CDR3. V gene TRBV19 combines with J gene TRBJ2-2; the match to TRBD2 covers 10 bases. After removal of 2 bases from V and 0 bases from J, the junction contained 1 base not matched to a gene. In germline, CDR1 is FNHDT, CDR2 SITEND (reference sequence). The CDR3 extends over 16 amino acids. CDR3 DNA, as far as it was read: TGTGCCAGCAGTATCGGACTGGGGGCAAACACCGGG. This codes for CASSIGLGANTG. In full, the CDR3 reads CASSIGLGANTGQLYF.

This clone was seen only a few times. Gene names and germline match the mouse. The read terminates 4 residues before the CDR3 end, so the remaining end is supplied by the germline J gene. The chain joins TRBV29 to TRBJ2-1; a possible D gene is TRBD1 (7 bases). Trimming left V 2 bases short and J 6 bases short, with 11 bases between. The CDR3 runs to 14 residues. Looked up from germline, CDR1 is MSHET and CDR2 is SYDVDS. The covered CDR3 bases are TGTGCTAGCAGTTTAGGCCAGGGGGGTGCT. Amino acid sequence: CASSLGQGGA. The complete CDR3 protein is CASSLGQGGAEQFF.

This clone was counted a few times. Gene names and germline match the mouse. From the germline J gene comes the end of the CDR3, since the read stops 4 residues before it. This sequence joins TRBV17 and TRBJ2-1, with 11 bases aligning to TRBD2. Germline CDR1 is MNHDT and CDR2 is YYDKIL. CDR3 length: 13 amino acids. Trimming cost V 7 bases and J 6 bases; bases outside gene matches: 2. The CDR3 here is CASNGLGGAEQFF. The sequenced CDR3 bases are TGTGCTAGCAATGGACTGGGGGGTGCT.

A few counts support this clone. At residue 12, the DNA translation does not agree with TCRdb's protein; the protein displayed here is the one encoded by the DNA. The germline and genes are mouse ones. The sequenced fragment ends 3 residues before the CDR3 boundary, so the rest is inferred from the germline J gene. This rearrangement joins TRBV13-1 to TRBJ1-6; D may be TRBD1 (5 bases). TRBJ1-6 carries the ORF label, with uncertain function. V was pared by 1 base and J by 6 bases, with 11 bases between. The germline gives CDR1 NSHNY, CDR2 SYGAGN. The CDR3 has 15 amino acids. CDR3 DNA (partial): TGTGCCAGCAGTGATCGGCCAGGGAGTAATTCGCCC. Translation gives CASSDRPGSNSP. The whole CDR3 is CASSDRPGSNSPLYF.

This clone came up a few times. These gene names are mouse names. The sequenced fragment ends 4 residues before the CDR3 boundary, so the rest is inferred from the germline J gene. The genes are TRBV19 and TRBJ2-2; 12 nucleotides agree with TRBD2. Germline CDR1 is FNHDT and CDR2 is SITEND (reference sequence). This CDR3 comprises 17 residues. J was trimmed by 6 bases and V by 2 bases; bases with no gene match: 8. The CDR3 region is CASSILRLGGRPGQLYF. CDR3 DNA, as far as it was read: TGTGCCAGCAGTATCCTCCGACTGGGGGGGCGCCCCGGG.

With respect to this clone: Here the gene names and germline are mouse. The read halts 4 residues ahead of the CDR3 end, with the missing end drawn from the germline J gene. Other nucleotide sequences in the sample specify the same CDR3. The V gene is TRBV12-1, the J gene TRBJ1-2, with D possibly TRBD1 on 5 matching bases. The CDR3 consists of 14 residues. Germline CDR1 and CDR2: SGHSN and HYEKVE. The germline V and J ends were trimmed by 0 bases and 2 bases, with 9 bases remaining between them. Partial CDR3 DNA: TGTGCCAGCTCTCTCGGGACTAAGAACTCC. Its protein is CASSLGTKNS. The whole CDR3 region reads CASSLGTKNSDYTF. The entire variable domain, with the rest obtained from reference TRBV12-1 and TRBJ1-2, is as follows: DSGVVQSPRHIIKEKGGRSVLTCIPISGHSNVVWYQQTLGKELKFLIQHYEKVERDKGFLPSRFSVQQFDDYHSEMNMSALELEDSAMYFCASSLGTKNSDYTFGSGTRLLVI.

Comments on this clone: Mouse names are used for the genes. With the read ending 4 residues before the CDR3 end, the germline J gene is used to fill in that end. The gene calls are TRBV1 and TRBJ2-5; 10 bases agree with TRBD1. Germline V CDR1 and CDR2: NSQYPW, LRSPGD (reference sequence). The CDR3 covers 14 residues. CDR3 sequence: CTCSAGQGIDTQYF. The part of the CDR3 DNA that was read is TGCACCTGCAGTGCGGGACAGGGGATAGAC.

This clone was picked up a small number of times. The listed genes are named as in mouse. With the read ending 4 residues before the CDR3 end, the germline J gene is used to fill in that end. The gene calls are TRBV13-3 and TRBJ2-2; 9 nucleotides match TRBD1. This CDR3 is built from 16 residues. With 2 bases clipped from V and 1 base from J, the junction kept 3 bases outside the gene matches. In germline, CDR1 is NNHDY, CDR2 SYVADS. The chain's CDR3 is CASSEHRGQNTGQLYF. The covered CDR3 bases are TGTGCCAGCAGTGAACACAGGGGGCAAAACACCGGG.

Regarding this clone: Mouse germline and gene names are used. The observed sequence ends 4 residues before the CDR3 terminus, with the missing tail filled in from the germline J gene. The chain is built from TRBV13-1 and TRBJ2-2; D unclear. The CDR3 contains 14 residues. Germline CDR1 reads NSHNY; CDR2 reads SYGAGN. The ends were cut back, 2 bases at V and 0 bases at J, with 5 bases in the middle. The CDR3 bases that were read are TGTGCCAGCAGTGACCTCGCAAACACCGGG. Protein product: CASSDLANTG. The CDR3 reads in full as CASSDLANTGQLYF.

This clone was observed at least ten times. Here the gene names and germline are mouse. The sequence runs out 4 residues before the end of the CDR3; the remainder is reconstructed from the germline J gene. The V call is TRBV19, the J call TRBJ1-1; a possible D gene is TRBD1 (6 bases). From germline, CDR1 is FNHDT and CDR2 SITEND (reference sequence). The CDR3 loop spans 11 amino acids. The covered CDR3 bases are TGTGCCAGCAGGGGACAAACA. It codes for CASRGQT. The whole CDR3 protein reads CASRGQTEVFF.

This clone came up a few times. At residue 11, the TCRdb protein and translated DNA are inconsistent; the protein given comes from the DNA. The gene names here belong to mouse. The read gets to within 3 residues of the CDR3 end, and the germline J gene fills in the rest. The chain recombines TRBV1 with TRBJ1-6; D is possibly TRBD1 (6 bases). TRBJ1-6 is known as an ORF, though its function is uncertain. The CDR3 loop spans 14 amino acids. Germline CDR1 is NSQYPW and CDR2 is LRSPGD (reference sequence). V was clipped by 1 base and J by 9 bases, with 10 bases between them. Partial CDR3 DNA: TGCACCTGCAGTGCAGCCTGGACAGCTTCGCCC. This codes for CTCSAAWTASP. The CDR3 reads in full as CTCSAAWTASPLYF.

This clone has a handful of counts. Mouse gene names apply. The read terminates 4 residues before the CDR3 end, so the remaining end is supplied by the germline J gene. The chain carries TRBV13-3 and TRBJ2-7; 12 bases are shared with TRBD2. From germline, CDR1 is NNHDY and CDR2 SYVADS. This CDR3 is built from 14 residues. The sequenced CDR3 bases are TGTGCCAGCAGCGGACTGGGGGGGGTTTAT. As protein: CASSGLGGVY. The whole CDR3 is CASSGLGGVYEQYF.

Points on this clone: The gene names here belong to mouse. The missing CDR3 end, 4 residues past where the read stops, is filled in from the germline J gene. This chain uses TRBV17 with TRBJ2-2; TRBD1 agrees at 8 bases. Trimming cost V 6 bases and J 4 bases; bases outside gene matches: 7. The length of the CDR3 is 15 residues. The germline gives CDR1 MNHDT, CDR2 YYDKIL. The CDR3 sequence is CASSSDRGVTGQLYF. The sequenced CDR3 bases are TGTGCTAGCAGCAGCGACAGGGGTGTCACCGGG.

With respect to this clone: Germline and genes here are mouse. From the germline J gene comes the end of the CDR3, since the read stops 4 residues before it. V is TRBV19 and J is TRBJ2-1, with 7 nucleotides matching TRBD1. V lost 5 bases to trimming and J lost 1 base; unmatched junction nucleotides: 6. From germline, CDR1 is FNHDT and CDR2 SITEND (reference sequence). The CDR3 totals 15 residues. The covered CDR3 bases are TGTGCCAGCAGCCCAATACAGGGGAACTATGCT. The encoded protein is CASSPIQGNYA. The full CDR3 reads CASSPIQGNYAEQFF.

Of note for this clone: Gene names and germline match the mouse. The DNA ends 4 residues before the CDR3 does, and the rest of the CDR3 is filled in from the germline J gene. V is TRBV5 and J is TRBJ2-7; no clear D. Germline CDR1 reads LGHNA; CDR2 reads YNLKQL (reference sequence). CDR3 length: 14 amino acids. The V and J ends lost 2 bases and 3 bases respectively, with 11 bases between them. This CDR3 is CASSQPDKIYEQYF. The CDR3 DNA, read in part, is TGTGCCAGCAGCCAACCCGACAAGATCTAT.

In the case of this clone: The protein in this entry is translated from the DNA; at residue 12 it differs from the protein listed in TCRdb. The gene symbols are mouse symbols. Read sequence stops 3 residues before the CDR3 end, and the germline J gene provides the missing end. The J gene is TRBJ1-6, the V gene TRBV31; the D gene is possibly TRBD1 (5 bases). TRBJ1-6 carries the ORF label, with uncertain function. The CDR3 totals 15 residues. Trimming left V 1 base short and J 0 bases short, with 7 bases between. Germline V gene data show CDR1 as GKSSPN and CDR2 as SITVG. This CDR3 reads CAWSPTDSYNSPLYF. The part of the CDR3 DNA that was read is TGTGCCTGGAGTCCGACAGATTCCTATAATTCGCCC.

This clone was counted a few times. Any gene name here is a mouse gene name. The read stops 4 residues short of the end of the CDR3; the missing end is completed from the germline J gene. This chain links TRBV1 with TRBJ2-1, with TRBD2 identical over 7 bases. Germline V gene sequence: CDR1 NSQYPW, CDR2 LRSPGD (reference sequence). The CDR3 totals 15 residues. This CDR3 reads CTCSAVGGRWAEQFF. The CDR3 DNA, read in part, is TGCACCTGCAGTGCAGTGGGGGGACGATGGGCT.

This clone was recorded a few times. Gene names follow the mouse nomenclature. The read falls 4 residues short of the CDR3 end, and the missing part is taken from the germline J gene. J is TRBJ1-1 and V is TRBV19, with unresolved D. The CDR3 extends over 14 amino acids. V was pared by 1 base and J by 0 bases, with 7 bases between. Germline loops: CDR1 FNHDT, CDR2 SITEND (reference sequence). Incomplete CDR3 DNA: TGTGCCAGCAGTATAATACAGACAAACACA. Its protein is CASSIIQTNT. The full CDR3 protein is CASSIIQTNTEVFF. Filled out from reference TRBV19 and TRBJ1-1, the complete variable domain reads GGIITQTPKFLIGQEGQKLTLKCQQNFNHDTMYWYRQDSGKGLRLIYYSITENDLQKGDLSEGYDASREKKSSFSLTVTSAQKNEMAVFLCASSIIQTNTEVFFGKGTRLTVV.

This clone was found many times. Genes here carry mouse names. The read terminates 4 residues before the CDR3 end, so the remaining end is supplied by the germline J gene. V gene TRBV1 combines with J gene TRBJ2-2; 9 nucleotides match TRBD1. V trimming: 0 bases; J trimming: 4 bases; junction bases outside the gene matches: 3. This CDR3 is 16 amino acids long. Germline CDR1 NSQYPW, CDR2 LRSPGD (reference sequence). The sequenced part of the CDR3 DNA is TGCACCTGCAGTGCAGATTCGGGACAGGGCACCGGG. This sequence encodes CTCSADSGQGTG. The full CDR3 is CTCSADSGQGTGQLYF.

This clone has only a few counts. Mouse gene names apply. The read ends 4 residues before the CDR3 terminus; that terminus is restored from the germline J gene. This chain uses TRBV13-3 with TRBJ2-1; TRBD1 matches 7 bases. J lost 3 bases, V lost 7 bases, and 7 bases had no gene match. The CDR3 length is 14 residues. CDR1 and CDR2 from the germline V gene are NNHDY and SYVADS. CDR3 sequence reads: CASGGQDLYAEQFF. The CDR3 DNA, read in part, is TGTGCCAGCGGAGGACAGGATCTCTATGCT.

Note on this clone: Germline and genes: mouse. The CDR3 goes on 4 residues after the read ends, and that part is filled in from the germline J gene. The chain uses TRBV1 and TRBJ2-4; 9 nucleotides line up with TRBD2. The ends lost 1 base at V and 0 bases at J; junction bases unmatched: 5. The CDR3 length is 17 residues. Germline V gives CDR1 NSQYPW, CDR2 LRSPGD (reference sequence). CDR3 amino acids: CTCSAASTGGSQNTLYF. Incomplete CDR3 DNA: TGCACCTGCAGTGCAGCCTCGACTGGGGGTAGTCAAAAC.

This clone was seen only a few times. Any gene name here is a mouse gene name. The read ends 4 residues before the CDR3 terminus; that terminus is restored from the germline J gene. The chain employs TRBV31 and TRBJ2-5, with D possibly matching TRBD2 (6 bases). The germline V gene has CDR1 GKSSPN and CDR2 SITVG. V lost 2 bases and J lost 0, with 9 bases in between. This CDR3 has 14 residues. CDR3 sequence: CAWSSGDNQDTQYF. CDR3 DNA, as far as it was read: TGTGCCTGGAGTTCTGGGGATAACCAAGAC.

This clone was counted only a few times. The gene names here belong to mouse. Coverage ceases 4 residues before the CDR3 finishes, and the germline J gene fills in the end. This chain connects TRBV19 to TRBJ1-1, with 10 bases matching TRBD1. CDR1 FNHDT and CDR2 SITEND come from the germline V gene (reference sequence). The CDR3 sequence is 13 residues long. CDR3 residues: CASSPDRGQEVFF. CDR3 DNA, as far as it was read: TGTGCCAGCAGCCCCGACAGGGGGCAA.

This clone was counted between two and nine times. Gene names and germline match the mouse. The CDR3 region is CASSPGEGAETLYF. The sequenced CDR3 bases are TGTGCTAGCAGCCCAGGGGAGGGGGCAGAA. The rearrangement uses TRBV17 and TRBJ2-3; maybe TRBD1 (6 bases). The CDR3 extends 4 residues past the end of the read, so its final part is completed from the germline J gene. This CDR3 region has 14 residues. Per germline, CDR1 MNHDT and CDR2 YYDKIL. With 6 bases removed from V and 3 bases from J, the gap between germline ends came to 13 bases.

In this sample, this clone turned up a few times. Any gene name here is a mouse gene name. The DNA read from the CDR3 is TGTGCCAGCAGCAAAGACAGCTAT. Amino acid sequence: CASSKDSY. The entire CDR3 sequence reads CASSKDSYEQYF. J is TRBJ2-7 and V is TRBV14; weak D call: TRBD1 (5 bases). From the germline J gene comes the end of the CDR3, since the read stops 4 residues before it. The length of the CDR3 is 12 residues. V shed 5 bases and J shed 3 bases, with 9 bases lying between them. Germline CDR1 is SGHDT and CDR2 is FRDEAV.

Points on this clone: Gene names refer to mouse genes. The read gets to within 4 residues of the CDR3 end, and the germline J gene fills in the rest. The chain is built from TRBV5 and TRBJ2-1, with a tentative D call TRBD1 (5 bases). Deletions cut 5 bases from V and 3 bases from J, with 11 bases between. The CDR3 loop spans 14 amino acids. Germline V CDR1 and CDR2: LGHNA, YNLKQL (reference sequence). The sequenced CDR3 bases are TGTGCCAGCAGCTCCCGACAGATCTATGCT. It translates to CASSSRQIYA. The CDR3 reads in full as CASSSRQIYAEQFF.

On this clone itself: The genes and germline here are from mouse. The read ends 4 residues before the CDR3 terminus; that terminus is restored from the germline J gene. The chain carries TRBV19 and TRBJ2-7, with a tentative D call TRBD1 (5 bases). Trimming cost V 6 bases and J 0 bases, with 13 bases left between them. This CDR3 spans 14 amino acids. Germline CDR1 is FNHDT and CDR2 is SITEND (reference sequence). The CDR3 is CASTSGQISYEQYF. The CDR3 DNA, read in part, is TGTGCCAGCACCTCTGGACAAATCTCCTAT.

A note on this clone: This may stem from a read error, because a much larger clone lies one nucleotide away. Germline and genes: mouse. The read ends 4 residues before the CDR3 terminus; that terminus is restored from the germline J gene. The chain has TRBV13-2 and TRBJ1-2; D is uncertain. The V end was cut by 4 bases, the J end by 1 base, with 5 bases between. The V gene's germline CDR1 is NNHNN and CDR2 SYGAGS (reference sequence). CDR3 length: 12 amino acids. The sequenced part of the CDR3 DNA is TGTGCCAGCGGTCGACAAAACTCC. It translates to CASGRQNS. The CDR3 in its entirety is CASGRQNSDYTF.